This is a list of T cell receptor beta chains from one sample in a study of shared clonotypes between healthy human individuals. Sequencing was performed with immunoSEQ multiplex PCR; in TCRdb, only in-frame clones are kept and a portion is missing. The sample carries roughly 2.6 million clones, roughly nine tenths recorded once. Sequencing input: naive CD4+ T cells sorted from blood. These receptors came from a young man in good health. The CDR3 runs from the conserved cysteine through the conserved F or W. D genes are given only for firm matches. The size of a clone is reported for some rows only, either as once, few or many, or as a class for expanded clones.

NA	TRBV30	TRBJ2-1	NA	CAWSPNPSQQQFF	TGTGCCTGGAGTCCCAACCCCTCACAGCAGCAGTTCTTC
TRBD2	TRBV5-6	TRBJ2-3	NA	CASSLRLASTDTQYF	TGTGCCAGCTCCCTTAGACTAGCGAGCACAGATACGCAGTATTTT
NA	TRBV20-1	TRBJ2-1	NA	CSASRGEQFF	TGCAGTGCTAGTAGGGGGGAGCAGTTCTTC
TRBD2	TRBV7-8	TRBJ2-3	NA	CASSLSFGTRGGKDTQYF	TGTGCCAGCAGCTTATCTTTCGGTACGCGGGGGGGCAAAGATACGCAGTATTTT
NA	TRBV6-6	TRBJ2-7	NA	CASSPAASYEQYF	TGTGCCAGCAGTCCGGCAGCTAGCTACGAGCAGTACTTC
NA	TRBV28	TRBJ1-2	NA	CASSNVDGNYGYTF	TGTGCCAGCAGCAATGTGGACGGGAACTATGGCTACACCTTC
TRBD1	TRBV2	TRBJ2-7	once	CASRQELGQGDYEQYF	TGTGCCAGCAGACAGGAATTAGGACAGGGGGACTACGAGCAGTACTTC
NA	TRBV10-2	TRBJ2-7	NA	CASSESWGAGYEQYF	TGCGCCAGCAGTGAGTCTTGGGGGGCGGGCTACGAGCAGTACTTC
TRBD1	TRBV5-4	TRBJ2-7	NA	CASSRGQETYEQYF	TGTGCCAGCAGCCGCGGACAGGAGACCTACGAGCAGTACTTC
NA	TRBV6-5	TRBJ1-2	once	CASSANSGYGYTF	TGTGCCAGCAGTGCAAACTCTGGCTATGGCTACACCTTC
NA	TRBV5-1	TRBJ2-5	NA	CASSLAGVEAQYF	TGCGCCAGCAGCTTGGCCGGAGTAGAAGCCCAGTACTTC